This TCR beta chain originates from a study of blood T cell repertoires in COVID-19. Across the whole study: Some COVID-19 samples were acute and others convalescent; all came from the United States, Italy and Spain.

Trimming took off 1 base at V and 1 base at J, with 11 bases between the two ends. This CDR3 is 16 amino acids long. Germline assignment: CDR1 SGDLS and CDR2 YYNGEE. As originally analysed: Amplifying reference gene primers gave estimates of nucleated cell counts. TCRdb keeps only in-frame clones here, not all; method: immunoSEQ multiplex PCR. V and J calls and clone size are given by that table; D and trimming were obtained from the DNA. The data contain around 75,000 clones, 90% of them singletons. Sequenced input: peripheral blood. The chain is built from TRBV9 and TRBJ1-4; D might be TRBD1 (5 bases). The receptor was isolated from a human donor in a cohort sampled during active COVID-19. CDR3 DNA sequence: TGTGCCAGCAGCGTAACCCCGGGGGGAACTAATGAAAAACTGTTTTTT. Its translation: CASSVTPGGTNEKLFF.